These 21 T cell receptor beta chains were all obtained from the same sample, sequenced in a study of T cells in women clearing cervical HPV infection. Libraries were prepared by immunoSEQ multiplex PCR; TCRdb keeps only in-frame clonotypes and omits some of them. This sample's table reports about 30,000 clones. The sequencing sample was made of blood buffy coat. The origin of the receptors is a woman between 18 and 70 years old with a cervical HPV16 infection that either progressed to CIN3+ or cleared (not recorded which).

A word on this clone: The read halts 3 residues ahead of the CDR3 end, with the missing end drawn from the germline J gene. The chain recombines TRBV19 with TRBJ2-7; 11 nucleotides match TRBD2. This CDR3 is built from 15 residues. V lost 7 bases, J lost 5 bases, and 10 bases stayed unmatched. Germline V lookup: CDR1 LNHDA, CDR2 SQIVND (reference sequence). The part of the CDR3 DNA that was read is TGTGCCAGTACCCAAGGGACTAGCGGAGGGGACGAG. Protein: CASTQGTSGGDE. The complete CDR3 sequence is CASTQGTSGGDEQYF.

For this clone: The sequence runs out 3 residues before the end of the CDR3; the remainder is reconstructed from the germline J gene. The V gene is TRBV11-2, the J gene TRBJ2-5; TRBD2 matches at 7 bases. There are 15 residues in the CDR3. Germline CDR1 and CDR2: SGHAT and FQNNGV. V gave up 3 bases and J gave up 2 bases; unmatched junction bases: 6. The covered CDR3 bases are TGTGCCAGCAGCTTCCGCCCCGGGGGGCAAGAGACC. This sequence encodes CASSFRPGGQET. The full CDR3 protein reads CASSFRPGGQETQYF.

On this clone: The CDR3 end falls 3 residues outside the read, so it is completed with the germline J gene. This chain links TRBV7-3 with TRBJ1-2; 7 bases align to TRBD1. Germline loops: CDR1 SGHTA, CDR2 FQGTGA. The CDR3 is 16 residues long. The CDR3 sequence is CASSPQDRVVLNDYTF. The covered CDR3 bases are TGTGCCAGCAGCCCTCAAGACAGGGTGGTCCTCAATGAC.

Note on this clone: The read falls 3 residues short of the CDR3 end, and the missing part is taken from the germline J gene. The chain recombines TRBV20-1 with TRBJ1-1; D unclear. The germline V gene has CDR1 DFQATT and CDR2 SNEGSKA (reference sequence). There are 13 residues in the CDR3. Trimming pared 5 bases from V and 3 bases from J, leaving 13 bases between. CDR3: CSAGPGGYTEAFF. The CDR3 bases that were read are TGCAGTGCTGGCCCGGGTGGGTACACTGAA.

About this clone itself: The CDR3 end is not reached by the read, which stops 3 residues before it; the germline J gene fills it in. J is TRBJ2-1 and V is TRBV11-3, with a possible D match to TRBD1 (5 bases). The germline CDR1 and CDR2 sequences are SGHNT and YENEEA. CDR3 length equals 14 residues. The germline V and J ends were trimmed by 3 bases and 7 bases, with 13 bases remaining between them. Partial CDR3 DNA: TGTGCCAGCAGCTTCGGTAGGGGATGGAATGAG. Translation: CASSFGRGWNE. The entire CDR3 is CASSFGRGWNEQFF.

A remark on this clone: The read comes to an end 3 residues before the CDR3 does, leaving the germline J gene to fill in the end. The chain links TRBV6-1 to TRBJ2-4; weak D call: TRBD1 (5 bases). Germline CDR1 reads MNHNS; CDR2 reads SASEGT. The CDR3 has 13 amino acids. This chain's CDR3 is CASSEQGSYGQYF. CDR3 DNA (partial): TGTGCCAGCAGTGAACAGGGCAGCTATGGT.

As regards this clone: Read coverage stops 3 residues before the CDR3 terminus; the germline J gene supplies the remainder. This chain uses TRBV28 with TRBJ2-2, with D possibly being TRBD1 (6 bases). V was trimmed by 6 bases and J by 0 bases, leaving 8 bases between them. CDR3 length equals 14 residues. Germline V gene data show CDR1 as MDHEN and CDR2 as SYDVKM. The CDR3 DNA, read in part, is TGTGCCAGCAGACGGACAGCGAACACCGGGGAG. Translating gives CASRRTANTGE. The whole CDR3 protein reads CASRRTANTGELFF.

With respect to this clone: With the read ending 3 residues before the CDR3 end, the germline J gene is used to fill in that end. The chain employs TRBV2 and TRBJ1-5; no definite D call. The CDR3 has 13 amino acids. Trimming left V 4 bases short and J 9 bases short, with 13 bases between. Germline lookup yields CDR1 SNHLY and CDR2 FYNNEI. The CDR3 spells CASSVQSSPPQHF. Incomplete CDR3 DNA: TGTGCCAGCAGTGTCCAGTCCTCTCCGCCC.

About this clone: Sequencing ends 3 residues short of the CDR3 end; the germline J gene provides the rest. The chain recombines TRBV18 with TRBJ1-2; D is ambiguous. This CDR3 region has 12 residues. Germline CDR1 KGHSH, CDR2 LQKENI. The CDR3: CASSPSYNDYTF. Incomplete CDR3 DNA: TGTGCCAGCTCACCGAGTTACAATGAC.

About this clone: The junction differs from germline at one of its ends, possibly a read error. The read terminates 3 residues ahead of where the CDR3 ends, so the germline J gene completes it. Other DNA sequences within the sample encode an identical CDR3. The chain carries TRBV5-1 and TRBJ1-3; D unresolved. The CDR3 has 16 amino acids. Germline CDR1 and CDR2: SGHRS and YFSETQ. Partial CDR3 DNA: TGCGCCAGCAGCTTGGGACAACTCACCTCTGGAAACACT. Amino acid sequence: CASSLGQLTSGNT. The entire CDR3 is CASSLGQLTSGNTIYF.

In the case of this clone: The read gets to within 3 residues of the CDR3 end, and the germline J gene fills in the rest. The chain is built from TRBV19 and TRBJ1-6, with TRBD1 identical over 9 bases. The CDR3 contains 17 residues. J lost 6 bases, V lost 3 bases, and 9 bases had no gene match. From germline, CDR1 is LNHDA and CDR2 SQIVND (reference sequence). CDR3 in amino acids: CASSIHRDRVRNSPLHF. Incomplete CDR3 DNA: TGTGCCAGTAGTATCCACCGGGACAGGGTTCGTAATTCACCC.

With respect to this clone: The CDR3 end lies 3 residues beyond the end of the read and is filled in from the germline J gene. The genes are TRBV7-9 and TRBJ1-2; 7 bases match TRBD1. This CDR3 is 13 amino acids long. With 8 bases clipped from V and 4 bases from J, the junction kept 7 bases outside the gene matches. CDR1 is SEHNR and CDR2 is FQNEAQ in the germline V gene (reference sequence). The CDR3 DNA, read in part, is TGTGCCAGCGGGCCTGGGACAGTCTATGGC. It translates to CASGPGTVYG. The entire CDR3 protein reads CASGPGTVYGYTF.

Worth noting for this clone: The DNA ends 3 residues before the CDR3 does, and the rest of the CDR3 is filled in from the germline J gene. The chain links TRBV29-1 to TRBJ2-1; TRBD2 agrees at 9 bases. J was trimmed by 5 bases and V by 2 bases; bases with no gene match: 7. The CDR3 has 15 residues. Germline V gene lookup returns CDR1 SQVTM and CDR2 ANQGSEA. The CDR3 sequence is CSVESALAGHNEQFF. The CDR3 DNA, read in part, is TGCAGCGTTGAATCCGCACTAGCGGGCCACAATGAG.

Details on this clone: The read halts 3 residues ahead of the CDR3 end, with the missing end drawn from the germline J gene. V usage is TRBV19 and J usage is TRBJ1-2, with 7 bases that match TRBD1. This CDR3 contains 13 residues. The V gene's germline CDR1 is LNHDA and CDR2 SQIVND (reference sequence). The sequenced part of the CDR3 DNA is TGTGCCAGTAGTTCCCAGGGGACAGATACC. Its protein is CASSSQGTDT. The entire CDR3 sequence reads CASSSQGTDTYTF.

On this clone: The read finishes 3 residues shy of the CDR3 end, and the germline J gene is used to complete it. The chain combines TRBV13 with TRBJ2-3; 9 bases fit TRBD2. The CDR3 covers 15 residues. The V segment lost 2 bases and the J segment 6 bases; nucleotides outside the gene matches: 6. The germline V gene has CDR1 PRHDT and CDR2 FYEKMQ (reference sequence). This CDR3 is CASSLISGRGDTQYF. Partial CDR3 DNA: TGTGCCAGCAGCTTAATTAGCGGGAGAGGGGATACG.

In regard to this clone: The read halts 3 residues ahead of the CDR3 end, with the missing end drawn from the germline J gene. The genes are TRBV7-3 and TRBJ2-3; TRBD1 agrees at 7 bases. The germline V gene has CDR1 SGHTA and CDR2 FQGTGA. The CDR3 runs to 13 residues. The chain's CDR3 is CASSLMDRKTQYF. CDR3 bases read: TGTGCCAGCAGCTTAATGGACAGGAAAACG.

The CDR3 sequence: CARYRGHEQYF. The CDR3 bases that were read are TGTGCCCGCTACAGGGGCCACGAG. V usage is TRBV19 and J usage is TRBJ2-7; TRBD1 aligns across 7 bases. The sequence runs out 3 residues before the end of the CDR3; the remainder is reconstructed from the germline J gene. This CDR3 spans 11 amino acids. Germline V gives CDR1 LNHDA, CDR2 SQIVND (reference sequence). Germline trimming cut 11 bases from V and 5 bases from J; bases unmatched to any gene: 6.

CDR3 region: CASSLGQGGEKLFF. CDR3 DNA (partial): TGTGCCAGCAGCTTAGGACAGGGGGGTGAAAAG. The chain recombines TRBV7-9 with TRBJ2-2, with TRBD1 identical over 9 bases. The read stops 3 residues short of the end of the CDR3; the missing end is completed from the germline J gene. Germline CDR1 SEHNR, CDR2 FQNEAQ (reference sequence). The CDR3 has 14 residues.

Concerning this clone itself: From the germline J gene comes the end of the CDR3, since the read stops 3 residues before it. The V and J genes are TRBV29-1 and TRBJ1-2; 10 bases map to TRBD1. The germline V gene has CDR1 SQVTM and CDR2 ANQGSEA. This CDR3 is built from 13 residues. The CDR3 sequence: CSVVRQGASGYTF. The sequenced CDR3 bases are TGCAGCGTCGTTCGACAGGGGGCGAGCGGC.

Details on this clone: The read terminates 3 residues before the CDR3 end, so the remaining end is supplied by the germline J gene. The chain combines TRBV7-3 with TRBJ1-1; 8 nucleotides align to TRBD1. Germline CDR1 reads SGHTA; CDR2 reads FQGTGA. Trimming took 4 bases from V and 6 from J; bases not matched to a gene: 4. This CDR3 contains 13 residues. The CDR3 sequence is CASSSGQVAEAFF. CDR3 bases read: TGTGCCAGCAGCTCGGGACAGGTTGCTGAA.

With respect to this clone: The read stops 3 residues short of the end of the CDR3; the missing end is completed from the germline J gene. This sequence joins TRBV6-1 and TRBJ2-5; 11 bases map to TRBD2. The CDR3 runs to 18 residues. J was trimmed by 2 bases and V by 0 bases; bases with no gene match: 8. Germline assignment: CDR1 MNHNS and CDR2 SASEGT. CDR3 in amino acids: CASSEALLAGVHQETQYF. The DNA read from the CDR3 is TGTGCCAGCAGTGAAGCGTTACTAGCGGGAGTGCATCAAGAGACC.